The 15 T cell receptor beta chains in this list originate from one sample, sequenced in a study of blood T cell repertoires in COVID-19. Measured with immunoSEQ multiplex PCR; TCRdb has only the in-frame clones, and not every one. This table holds 200,000 to 250,000 clones, about four fifths found once. The material sequenced was peripheral blood. Every receptor here comes from a woman of 80 years or more with COVID-19, enrolled during active disease.

The chain carries TRBV9 and TRBJ2-2; tentative D call: TRBD2 (5 bases). The CDR3 has 18 amino acids. Trimming took off 0 bases at V and 5 bases at J, with 20 bases between the two ends. Germline CDR1 SGDLS, CDR2 YYNGEE. For the CDR3, the DNA is TGTGCCAGCAGCGTAGATCGAGGGAGAGTGAGTGGGACCGGGGAGCTGTTTTTT. Translation: CASSVDRGRVSGTGELFF.

The chain joins TRBV28 to TRBJ2-3; 9 bases line up with TRBD2. CDR1 is MDHEN, CDR2 SYDVKM, per germline. The junction had 5 bases not matched to a gene; V was cut back by 4 bases and J by 6 bases. The CDR3 runs to 14 residues. The CDR3 DNA follows: TGTGCCAGCAGTTCAGCGGGAGGACCCGATACGCAGTATTTT. Translation: CASSSAGGPDTQYF.

The chain employs TRBV27 and TRBJ1-2; D gene unclear. Trimming stripped 5 bases from V and 14 bases from J, with 21 bases between. The CDR3 extends over 13 amino acids. The germline V gene has CDR1 MNHEY and CDR2 SMNVEV (reference sequence). In DNA form, the CDR3 reads TGTGCCAGCAGTCCCCGCTTTGACACGGGAGAAACCTTC. Protein: CASSPRFDTGETF.

This chain links TRBV15 with TRBJ1-5, with TRBD1 identical over 9 bases. This CDR3 is 13 amino acids long. Germline CDR1 LNHNV, CDR2 YYDKDF (reference sequence). The trim removed 5 bases at V and 5 bases at J, leaving 1 base unmatched. The CDR3: CATSWTGDQPQHF. CDR3 coding DNA: TGTGCCACCAGCTGGACAGGGGATCAGCCCCAGCATTTT.

This chain joins TRBV5-1 and TRBJ1-2; D call uncertain. CDR3 size: 13 residues. Germline V gives CDR1 SGHRS, CDR2 YFSETQ. Trimming shortened V by 0 bases and J by 6 bases, and 9 bases separated the two germline ends. DNA for the CDR3: TGCGCCAGCAGCTTGGTAGCAGCCGATGGCTACACCTTC. Its translation is CASSLVAADGYTF. The complete variable domain, with remaining parts taken from reference TRBV5-1 and TRBJ1-2, reads KAGVTQTPRYLIKTRGQQVTLSCSPISGHRSVSWYQQTPGQGLQFLFEYFSETQRNKGNFPGRFSGRQFSNSRSEMNVSTLELGDSALYLCASSLVAADGYTFGSGTRLTVV.

The chain carries TRBV19 and TRBJ1-1; tentative D call: TRBD1 (6 bases). The CDR3 totals 16 residues. Trimming pared 9 bases from V and 1 base from J, leaving 21 bases between. The germline V gene encodes CDR1 LNHDA and CDR2 SQIVND (reference sequence). The chain's CDR3 is CASKRGFGTQNTEAFF. CDR3 DNA: TGTGCCAGCAAAAGGGGGTTTGGGACACAGAACACTGAAGCTTTCTTT. The full variable domain, its missing parts supplied by reference TRBV19 and TRBJ1-1, is DGGITQSPKYLFRKEGQNVTLSCEQNLNHDAMYWYRQDPGQGLRLIYYSQIVNDFQKGDIAEGYSVSREKKESFPLTVTSAQKNPTAFYLCASKRGFGTQNTEAFFGQGTRLTVV.

The chain has TRBV28 and TRBJ1-1; 11 nucleotides align to TRBD1. The V and J ends lost 7 bases and 1 base, in that order; junction bases with no gene match: 8. From germline, CDR1 is MDHEN and CDR2 SYDVKM. The CDR3 is made up of 16 amino acids. The CDR3 protein is CASTTDRGHRNTEAFF. The CDR3 coding sequence is TGTGCCAGCACAACGGACAGGGGGCATCGGAACACTGAAGCTTTCTTT.

The chain couples TRBV2 to TRBJ1-1, with D maybe TRBD1 (5 bases). CDR3 length: 13 residues. Germline CDR1 is SNHLY and CDR2 is FYNNEI. V dropped 3 bases and J dropped 4 bases, with 9 bases sitting between them. Here the CDR3 DNA reads TGTGCCAGCAGTGACGGGGGGAGCACTGAAGCTTTCTTT. This codes for CASSDGGSTEAFF.

This clone was seen a few times. An end of the junction differs from the germline gene, which may be a read error. J is TRBJ1-5 and V is TRBV6-5, with D hard to call. CDR1 is MNHEY, CDR2 SVGAGI, per germline. This CDR3 is built from 12 residues. In DNA form, the CDR3 reads TGTGCCAGCCGGGAACGGGGTCAGGCCCAGCATTTT. Its protein is CASRERGQAQHF.

Only a few counts were recorded for this clone. CDR3 sequence reads: CSARREYGYTF. CDR3 bases: TGCAGTGCTAGACGGGAGTATGGCTACACCTTC. The chain is built from TRBV20-1 and TRBJ1-2; D is uncertain. The germline gives CDR1 DFQATT, CDR2 SNEGSKA (reference sequence). The CDR3 sequence is 11 residues long. V was shortened by 2 bases and J by 5 bases, with 6 bases between the two germline ends.

The CDR3 coding sequence is TGTGCCAGCACCCTAGGAGGCGGGGGGTACGGTGAAGCTTTCTTT. Residues: CASTLGGGGYGEAFF. The genes are TRBV28 and TRBJ1-1; D possibly corresponds to TRBD1 (5 bases). Germline CDR1 and CDR2: MDHEN and SYDVKM. The CDR3 totals 15 residues. The germline V and J ends were trimmed by 7 bases and 7 bases, with 22 bases remaining between them.

V and J are TRBV2 and TRBJ2-3; 7 bases are a match to TRBD2. The trim removed 3 bases at V and 9 bases at J, leaving 12 bases unmatched. CDR3 size: 15 residues. The germline gives CDR1 SNHLY, CDR2 FYNNEI. Here the CDR3 reads CASSEGPNPAGTQYF. For the CDR3, the DNA is TGTGCCAGCAGTGAGGGCCCGAACCCAGCGGGGACGCAGTATTTT.

The V call is TRBV5-1, the J call TRBJ1-1; TRBD1 matches 9 bases. The CDR3 length is 14 residues. The germline V gene has CDR1 SGHRS and CDR2 YFSETQ. V dropped 2 bases and J dropped 4; count of bases not matched to a gene: 3. The CDR3 region is CASSLMTGGTEAFF. In nucleotides, the CDR3 is TGCGCCAGCAGCTTAATGACAGGGGGCACTGAAGCTTTCTTT. The full variable domain, with the rest looked up from reference TRBV5-1 and TRBJ1-1, is KAGVTQTPRYLIKTRGQQVTLSCSPISGHRSVSWYQQTPGQGLQFLFEYFSETQRNKGNFPGRFSGRQFSNSRSEMNVSTLELGDSALYLCASSLMTGGTEAFFGQGTRLTVV.

The genes are TRBV19 and TRBJ2-2; D perhaps matches TRBD1 (7 bases). The CDR3 sequence is 14 residues long. V lost 10 bases, J lost 6 bases, and 18 bases lay in between. Germline V lookup: CDR1 LNHDA, CDR2 SQIVND (reference sequence). The DNA of the CDR3 is TGTGCCACCCGCCAGGGGGGCAGTCCCGGGGAGCTGTTTTTT. Translating gives CATRQGGSPGELFF.

The chain recombines TRBV6-5 with TRBJ1-1, with 7 bases lining up with TRBD1. This CDR3 has 14 residues. Germline assignment: CDR1 MNHEY and CDR2 SVGAGI. Trimming cost V 10 bases and J 4 bases; bases outside gene matches: 12. CDR3 loop: CATLGTAGTTEAFF. In DNA, the CDR3 is TGTGCCACCCTCGGGACAGCAGGTACCACTGAAGCTTTCTTT.